This T cell receptor (beta chain) was identified in a study of T-cell reconstitution after alpha-beta-depleted transplantation in children. Trimming stripped 1 base from V and 3 bases from J, with 10 bases between. Germline V gene sequence: CDR1 ENHRY, CDR2 SYGVKD. The CDR3 length is 14 residues. During its preparation, the TCRbeta library received unique molecular identifiers. TCRdb analysed the PCR reads with MiXCR anew, one entry per CDR3 protein. The data contain approximately 510,000 distinct CDR3 sequences, approximately 16% of them singletons. This clonotype was counted a few times. This rearrangement joins TRBV10-3 to TRBJ2-7, with D perhaps TRBD1 (5 bases). The origin of this receptor is a human donor who donated a stem cell graft to a child with acute lymphoblastic leukemia. Sequenced here: PBMCs from the stem cell graft donor, sampled from the stem cell graft. The CDR3 bases are TGTGCCATCAGTGAGTGGGGCCAGGGCTACGAGCAGTACTTC. The encoded protein is CAISEWGQGYEQYF.